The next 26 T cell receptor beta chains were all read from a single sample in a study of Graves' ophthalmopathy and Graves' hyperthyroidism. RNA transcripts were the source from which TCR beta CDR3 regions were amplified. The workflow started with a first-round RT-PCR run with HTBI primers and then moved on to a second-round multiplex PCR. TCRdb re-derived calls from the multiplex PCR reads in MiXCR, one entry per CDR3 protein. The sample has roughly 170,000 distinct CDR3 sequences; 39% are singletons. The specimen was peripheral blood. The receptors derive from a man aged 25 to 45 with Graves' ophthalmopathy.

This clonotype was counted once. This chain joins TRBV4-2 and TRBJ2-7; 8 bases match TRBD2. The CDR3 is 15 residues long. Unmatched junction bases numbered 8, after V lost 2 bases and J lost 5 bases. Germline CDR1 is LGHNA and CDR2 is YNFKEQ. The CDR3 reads CASSQPGLGFNEQYF. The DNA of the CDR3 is TGTGCCAGCAGCCAACCGGGACTAGGTTTTAACGAGCAGTACTTC.

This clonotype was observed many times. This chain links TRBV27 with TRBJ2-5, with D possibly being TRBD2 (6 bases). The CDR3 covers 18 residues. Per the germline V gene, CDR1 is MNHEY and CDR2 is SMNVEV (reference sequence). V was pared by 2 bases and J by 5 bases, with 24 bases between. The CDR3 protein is CASSLRLTTEGGNETQYF. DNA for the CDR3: TGTGCCAGCAGTTTACGCTTGACGACAGAGGGAGGAAATGAGACCCAGTACTTC.

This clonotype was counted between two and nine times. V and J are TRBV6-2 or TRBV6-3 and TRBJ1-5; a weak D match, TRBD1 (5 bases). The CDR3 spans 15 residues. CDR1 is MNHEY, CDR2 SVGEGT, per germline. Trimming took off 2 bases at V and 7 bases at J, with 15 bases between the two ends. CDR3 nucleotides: TGTGCCAGCAGTTACGCGTCTTGGGGGAGCCAGCCCCAGCATTTT. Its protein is CASSYASWGSQPQHF.

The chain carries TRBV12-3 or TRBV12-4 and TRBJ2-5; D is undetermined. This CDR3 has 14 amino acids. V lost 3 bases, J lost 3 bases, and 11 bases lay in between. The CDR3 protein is CASSLGIGEETQYF. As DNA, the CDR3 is TGTGCCAGCAGTTTGGGCATCGGAGAAGAGACCCAGTACTTC.

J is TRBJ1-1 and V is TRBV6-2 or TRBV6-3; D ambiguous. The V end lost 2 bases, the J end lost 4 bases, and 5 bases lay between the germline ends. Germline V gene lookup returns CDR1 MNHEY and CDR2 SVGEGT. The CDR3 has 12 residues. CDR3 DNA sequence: TGTGCCAGCAGTTACGTGGGCACTGAAGCTTTCTTT. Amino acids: CASSYVGTEAFF.

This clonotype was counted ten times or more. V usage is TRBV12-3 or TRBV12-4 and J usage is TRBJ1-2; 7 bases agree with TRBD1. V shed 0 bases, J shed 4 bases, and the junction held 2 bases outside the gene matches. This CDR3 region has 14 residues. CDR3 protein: CASSLATGPYGYTF. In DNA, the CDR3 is TGTGCCAGCAGTTTAGCGACAGGGCCCTATGGCTACACCTTC.

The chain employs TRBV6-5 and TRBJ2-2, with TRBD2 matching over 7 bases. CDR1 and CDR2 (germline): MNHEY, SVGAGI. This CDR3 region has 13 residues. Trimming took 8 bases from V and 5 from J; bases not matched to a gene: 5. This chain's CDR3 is CASGRDATGELFF. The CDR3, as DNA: TGTGCCAGCGGGAGGGACGCGACCGGGGAGCTGTTTTTT.

The DNA of the CDR3 is TGTGCCAGCAGTCCATTATTAGTCTCCTACGAGCAGTACTTC. Translating gives CASSPLLVSYEQYF. The chain carries TRBV28 and TRBJ2-7; D is undetermined. Trimming stripped 5 bases from V and 0 bases from J, with 11 bases between. Germline CDR1 reads MDHEN; CDR2 reads SYDVKM. This CDR3 region has 14 residues.

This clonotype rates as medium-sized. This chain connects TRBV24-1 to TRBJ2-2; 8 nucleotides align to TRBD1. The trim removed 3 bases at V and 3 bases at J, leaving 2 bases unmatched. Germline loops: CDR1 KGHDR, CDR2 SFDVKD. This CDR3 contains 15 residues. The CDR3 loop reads CATSDQGAHTGELFF. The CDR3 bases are TGTGCCACCAGTGATCAGGGGGCGCACACCGGGGAGCTGTTTTTT.

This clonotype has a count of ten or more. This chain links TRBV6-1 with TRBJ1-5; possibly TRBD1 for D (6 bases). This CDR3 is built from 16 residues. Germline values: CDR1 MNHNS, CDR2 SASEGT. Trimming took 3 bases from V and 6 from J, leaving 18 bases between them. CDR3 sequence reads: CASSEPPRGGGQPQHF. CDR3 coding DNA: TGTGCCAGCAGTGAGCCCCCCCGGGGAGGGGGTCAGCCCCAGCATTTT.

CDR3 sequence reads: CASSPRGLHQETQYF. In DNA form, the CDR3 reads TGTGCCAGCAGTCCCCGGGGGCTGCACCAAGAGACCCAGTACTTC. The chain links TRBV27 to TRBJ2-5; tentatively, D is TRBD1 or TRBD2 (6 bases each). V was shortened by 5 bases and J by 0 bases, with 13 bases between the two germline ends. Germline V gene sequence: CDR1 MNHEY, CDR2 SMNVEV (reference sequence). There are 15 residues in the CDR3.

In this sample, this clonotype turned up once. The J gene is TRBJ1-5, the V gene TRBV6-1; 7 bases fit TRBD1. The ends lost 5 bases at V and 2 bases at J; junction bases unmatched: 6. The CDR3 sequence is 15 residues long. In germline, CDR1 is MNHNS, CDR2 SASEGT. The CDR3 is CASSQTGNGNQPQHF. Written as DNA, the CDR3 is TGTGCCAGCAGTCAGACAGGGAACGGCAATCAGCCCCAGCATTTT.

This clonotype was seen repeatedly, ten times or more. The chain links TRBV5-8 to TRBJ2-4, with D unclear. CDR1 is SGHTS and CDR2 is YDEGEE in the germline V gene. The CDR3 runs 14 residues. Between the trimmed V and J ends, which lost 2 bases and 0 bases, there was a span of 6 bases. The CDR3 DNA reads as TGTGCCAGCAGCTTTGTAGTAGCCAAAAACATTCAGTACTTC. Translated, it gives CASSFVVAKNIQYF.

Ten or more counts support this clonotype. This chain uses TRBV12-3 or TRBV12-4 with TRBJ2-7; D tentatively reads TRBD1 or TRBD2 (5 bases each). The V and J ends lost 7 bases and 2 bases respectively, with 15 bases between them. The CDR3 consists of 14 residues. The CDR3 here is CASNSGDLTYEQYF. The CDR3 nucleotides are TGTGCCAGCAATTCCGGGGACCTAACCTACGAGCAGTACTTC.

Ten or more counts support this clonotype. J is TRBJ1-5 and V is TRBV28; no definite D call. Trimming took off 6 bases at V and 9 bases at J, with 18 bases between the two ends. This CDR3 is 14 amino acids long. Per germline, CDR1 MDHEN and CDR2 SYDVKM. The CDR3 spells CASSEPRRIWPQHF. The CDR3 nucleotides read TGTGCCAGCAGCGAACCCCGTCGTATATGGCCCCAGCATTTT.

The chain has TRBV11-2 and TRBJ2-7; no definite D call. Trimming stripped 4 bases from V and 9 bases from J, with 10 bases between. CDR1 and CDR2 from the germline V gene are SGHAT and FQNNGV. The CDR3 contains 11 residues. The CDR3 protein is CASSSTTGQYF. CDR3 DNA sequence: TGTGCCAGCAGCTCAACGACGGGGCAGTACTTC.

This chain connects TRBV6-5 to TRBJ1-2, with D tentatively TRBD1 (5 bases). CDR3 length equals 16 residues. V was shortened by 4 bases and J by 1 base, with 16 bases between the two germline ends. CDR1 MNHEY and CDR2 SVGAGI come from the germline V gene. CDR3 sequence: CASSSRTLPNNYGYTF. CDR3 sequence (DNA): TGTGCCAGCAGTTCCCGGACACTTCCGAATAACTATGGCTACACCTTC.

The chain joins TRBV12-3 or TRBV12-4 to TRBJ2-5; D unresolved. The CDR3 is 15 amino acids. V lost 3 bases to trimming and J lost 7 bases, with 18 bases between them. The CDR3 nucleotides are TGTGCCAGCAGTTTTGCTTTGGGCGGAATGGGGACCCAGTACTTC. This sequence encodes CASSFALGGMGTQYF.

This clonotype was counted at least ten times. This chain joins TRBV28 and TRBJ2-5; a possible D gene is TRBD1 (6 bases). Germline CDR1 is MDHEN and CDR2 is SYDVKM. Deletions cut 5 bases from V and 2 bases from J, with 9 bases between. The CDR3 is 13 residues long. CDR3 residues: CASSTDRQETQYF. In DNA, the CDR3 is TGTGCCAGCAGTACGGACAGACAAGAGACCCAGTACTTC.

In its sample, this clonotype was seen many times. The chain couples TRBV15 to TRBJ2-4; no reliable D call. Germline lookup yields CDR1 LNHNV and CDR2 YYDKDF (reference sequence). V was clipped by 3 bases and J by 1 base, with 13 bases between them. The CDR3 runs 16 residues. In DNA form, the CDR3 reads TGTGCCACCAGCAGGGAAGAGGTCTTCGCCAAAAACATTCAGTACTTC. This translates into CATSREEVFAKNIQYF.

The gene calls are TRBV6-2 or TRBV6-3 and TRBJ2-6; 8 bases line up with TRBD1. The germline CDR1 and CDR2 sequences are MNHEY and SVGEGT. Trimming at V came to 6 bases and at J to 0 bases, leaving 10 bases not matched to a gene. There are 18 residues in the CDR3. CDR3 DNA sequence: TGTGCCAGCAGCCCCTGGACAGGGAAAAGCTCTGGGGCCAACGTCCTGACTTTC. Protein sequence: CASSPWTGKSSGANVLTF.

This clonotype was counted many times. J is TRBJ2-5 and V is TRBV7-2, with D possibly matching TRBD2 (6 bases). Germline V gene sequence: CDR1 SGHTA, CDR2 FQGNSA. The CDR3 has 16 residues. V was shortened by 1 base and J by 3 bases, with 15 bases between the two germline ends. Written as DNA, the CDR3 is TGTGCCAGCAGCTTAGTCTCGGTGGGAGGAGAAGAGACCCAGTACTTC. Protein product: CASSLVSVGGEETQYF. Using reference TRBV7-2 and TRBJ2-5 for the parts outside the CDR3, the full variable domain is GAGVSQSPSNKVTEKGKDVELRCDPISGHTALYWYRQSLGQGLEFLIYFQGNSAPDKSGLPSDRFSAERTGGSVSTLTIQRTQQEDSAVYLCASSLVSVGGEETQYFGPGTRLLVL.

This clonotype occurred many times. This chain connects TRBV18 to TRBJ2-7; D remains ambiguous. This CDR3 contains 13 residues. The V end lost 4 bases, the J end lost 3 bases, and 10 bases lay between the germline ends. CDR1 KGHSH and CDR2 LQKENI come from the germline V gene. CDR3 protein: CASSRGVGYEQYF. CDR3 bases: TGTGCCAGCTCACGGGGTGTCGGCTACGAGCAGTACTTC.

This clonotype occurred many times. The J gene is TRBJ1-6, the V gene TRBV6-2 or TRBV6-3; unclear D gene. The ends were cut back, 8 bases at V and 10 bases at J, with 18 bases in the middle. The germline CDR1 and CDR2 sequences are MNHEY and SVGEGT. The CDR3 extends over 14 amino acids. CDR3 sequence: CASGEGQTVSPLHF. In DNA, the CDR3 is TGTGCCAGCGGGGAGGGTCAGACGGTCTCACCCCTCCACTTT.

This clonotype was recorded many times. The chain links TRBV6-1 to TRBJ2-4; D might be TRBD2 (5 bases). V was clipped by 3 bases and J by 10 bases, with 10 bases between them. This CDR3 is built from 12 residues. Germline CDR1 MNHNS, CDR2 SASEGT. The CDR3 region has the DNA TGTGCCAGCAGTGAGGAAGCGGATATTCAGTACTTC. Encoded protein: CASSEEADIQYF.

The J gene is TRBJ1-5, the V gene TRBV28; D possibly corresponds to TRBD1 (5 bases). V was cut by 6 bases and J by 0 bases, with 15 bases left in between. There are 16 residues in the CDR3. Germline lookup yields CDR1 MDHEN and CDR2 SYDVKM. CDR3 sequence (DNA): TGTGCCAGCAGGGATACGGGACGGGTTAGCAATCAGCCCCAGCATTTT. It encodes CASRDTGRVSNQPQHF.